This T cell receptor (beta chain) comes out of a study of blood T cell repertoires in COVID-19 (dated by TCRdb to the early 2020s). For context, the study as a whole: Collaborator samples came from the United States, Italy and Spain and covered acute and convalescent phases of COVID-19. The dataset comprised deeply sampled blood TCRbeta repertoires from subjects exposed to, actively infected with, or recovered from COVID-19. Where available, HLA class I and class II types were taken from metadata supplied by the sample provider and were not determined by assay-based typing. The samples were drawn from the first 160 participants of the ongoing ImmuneRACE study and from 950 to 1,500 subjects provided by 6 global collaborators. The prospective study material was composed of cDNA or gDNA derived from T cells, B-cell-depleted T cells, or PBMCs. A freely available public database, intended as a resource for researchers studying the immune response to SARS-CoV-2, is where the repertoires were released. A de-identified subject ID, COVID-19 status, age in years and sex were almost always included in the sample metadata.

Note on this clone: Its antigen has not been determined. There are no base qualities to consult, and no much larger clone falls within one base.

TCRbeta CDR3 regions were amplified from genomic DNA by means of the immunoSEQ Assay, a bias-controlled multiplex PCR. Under the source paper's analysis protocol: The number of nucleated cells in each sample was estimated from the amplification of reference gene primers within the assay. To quantify the absolute abundance of each unique TCRbeta CDR3 rearrangement, sequence reads were collapsed and filtered. For each sample, productive Simpson clonality was calculated as the square root of Simpson's diversity index over productive rearrangements. TCRdb took this table from immuneACCESS and kept in-frame rearrangements with V and J called. Such tables lack part of the clones; where checked against another copy, unresolved V genes explain under half of the gap, and the rest is unexplained. Clonal size and the V and J genes are those of that table, whereas D and trimming came from the DNA. In all, the sample holds 85,000 to 100,000 clones, and 90% of those were seen once. 1.7% of the sample belongs to the ten largest clones.

Points the paper makes about the study in general: The amount of clinical and demographic metadata varied by source and participant and was provided uncurated.

Each collaborating institution followed its own protocols to collect whole blood in K2EDTA tubes. Collaborator samples were shipped for TCRbeta analysis as frozen whole blood, isolated PBMCs, or DNA extracted from either sample type. Sequenced sample: peripheral blood. The clonotype was recovered from a man in his 60s with acute or convalescent COVID-19.

Read as DNA, the sequence is TGTGCCAGCAGCCGCGAGTACGCTAACTATGGCTACACCTTC. This gives the protein CASSREYANYGYTF. Here the chain combines TRBV7-8 and TRBJ1-2; the D gene is unclear. There are 14 amino acids in the CDR3, from cysteine to phenylalanine inclusive. Just CDR3 DNA is preserved here, 42 bases in frame from base 1. Based on the germline V gene, the CDR1 and CDR2 sequences are SGHVS and FQNEAQ. V and J lose 5 bases and 0 bases, and a span of 10 bases separates them.